Each of the 19 T cell receptor beta chains below was sequenced from the same sample in a study of early T cells in non-severe SARS-CoV-2 infection. TCRdb re-called the 5' RACE reads with MiXCR, one entry per CDR3 protein. The table lists 68,000 or so distinct CDR3 sequences, 12% of them singletons. Sequences were obtained from whole blood. Every receptor here comes from an adult who was a healthcare worker with PCR-confirmed SARS-CoV-2 infection or an uninfected control (not recorded which).

This clonotype occurred many times. The chain joins TRBV29-1 to TRBJ2-3; 9 nucleotides line up with TRBD2. The CDR3 is 13 amino acids. V lost 7 bases and J lost 4; bases outside the gene matches: 6. Per the germline V gene, CDR1 is SQVTM and CDR2 is ANQGSEA. CDR3 loop: CSAGGTSSDTQYF. DNA for the CDR3: TGCAGCGCCGGAGGGACTAGCTCAGATACGCAGTATTTT.

The V call is TRBV12-3 or TRBV12-4, the J call TRBJ1-2, with D perhaps TRBD1 (5 bases). The CDR3 is 13 residues long. The germline V and J ends were trimmed by 3 bases and 2 bases, with 7 bases remaining between them. In nucleotides, the CDR3 is TGTGCCAGCAGTTTCCGGGGGAACTATGGCTACACCTTC. Protein product: CASSFRGNYGYTF.

The V and J genes are TRBV6-2 or TRBV6-3 and TRBJ2-2, with TRBD2 identical over 12 bases. V gave up 5 bases and J gave up 5 bases; unmatched junction bases: 12. This CDR3 is 18 amino acids long. The germline V gene has CDR1 MNHEY and CDR2 SVGEGT. Written as DNA, the CDR3 is TGTGCCAGCAGTCCCAGGACTAGCGGGGTCGCGGGGACCGGGGAGCTGTTTTTT. Its protein product is CASSPRTSGVAGTGELFF.

The rearrangement joins TRBV9 to TRBJ1-1; D possibly corresponds to TRBD1 (5 bases). The germline V and J ends were trimmed by 3 bases and 11 bases, with 17 bases remaining between them. This CDR3 is 13 amino acids long. Germline-derived CDR1 and CDR2 are SGDLS and YYNGEE. The CDR3 coding sequence is TGTGCCAGCAGCGCCCGGACAAACCTCGAGGCTTTCTTT. Translated, it gives CASSARTNLEAFF. The entire variable domain, with the rest obtained from reference TRBV9 and TRBJ1-1, is as follows: DSGVTQTPKHLITATGQRVTLRCSPRSGDLSVYWYQQSLDQGLQFLIQYYNGEERAKGNILERFSAQQFPDLHSELNLSSLELGDSALYFCASSARTNLEAFFGQGTRLTVV.

This clonotype was seen only a few times. The chain has TRBV7-9 and TRBJ1-5; TRBD1 matches 7 bases. The junction had 10 bases not matched to a gene; V was cut back by 10 bases and J by 1 base. Germline V lookup: CDR1 SEHNR, CDR2 FQNEAQ (reference sequence). The CDR3 is 15 amino acids. The CDR3 DNA is TGTGCCACCGACAGGGTGGGGATGAGCAATCAGCCCCAGCATTTT. It yields the protein CATDRVGMSNQPQHF. The full variable domain, with the rest looked up from reference TRBV7-9 and TRBJ1-5, is DTGVSQNPRHKITKRGQNVTFRCDPISEHNRLYWYRQTLGQGPEFLTYFQNEAQLEKSRLLSDRFSAERPKGSFSTLEIQRTEQGDSAMYLCATDRVGMSNQPQHFGDGTRLSIL.

The chain links TRBV9 to TRBJ2-1; 8 positions match TRBD2. Germline V gives CDR1 SGDLS, CDR2 YYNGEE. The CDR3 is 16 amino acids. V lost 0 bases and J lost 2; bases outside the gene matches: 4. The CDR3 nucleotides are TGTGCCAGCAGCGTAGACCAGCGGGGGACCTACAATGAGCAGTTCTTC. It specifies CASSVDQRGTYNEQFF.

This rearrangement joins TRBV7-2 to TRBJ2-5; 7 bases are shared with TRBD2. The J segment lost 2 bases and the V segment lost 2 bases, leaving 5 bases of the junction unmatched. Germline CDR1 reads SGHTA; CDR2 reads FQGNSA. CDR3 size: 15 residues. The CDR3 reads CASSLTAGIQETQYF. The CDR3 region has the DNA TGTGCCAGCAGCTTAACAGCGGGGATACAAGAGACCCAGTACTTC. The full variable domain, completed using reference TRBV7-2 and TRBJ2-5, is GAGVSQSPSNKVTEKGKDVELRCDPISGHTALYWYRQSLGQGLEFLIYFQGNSAPDKSGLPSDRFSAERTGGSVSTLTIQRTQQEDSAVYLCASSLTAGIQETQYFGPGTRLLVL.

J is TRBJ2-3 and V is TRBV6-6, with D hard to call. The ends were cut back, 2 bases at V and 2 bases at J, with 11 bases in the middle. Germline CDR1 and CDR2: MNHNY and SVGAGI (reference sequence). CDR3 size: 15 residues. DNA for the CDR3: TGTGCCAGCAGTTACATTGGCAGATCCACAGATACGCAGTATTTT. Translating gives CASSYIGRSTDTQYF.

The chain joins TRBV18 to TRBJ2-2; TRBD2 might be the D (5 bases). Germline CDR1 and CDR2: KGHSH and LQKENI. Trimming took off 0 bases at V and 9 bases at J, with 11 bases between the two ends. CDR3 size: 14 residues. CDR3 DNA: TGTGCCAGCTCACCACCGCTAGCTGCCAGGGAGCTGTTTTTT. Amino acid sequence: CASSPPLAARELFF.

This clonotype was detected only a few times. CDR3 protein: CASRQSSYNSPLHF. The CDR3 bases are TGTGCCAGCCGCCAAAGCTCCTATAATTCACCCCTCCACTTT. The chain joins TRBV12-3 or TRBV12-4 to TRBJ1-6; no firm D call. The ends were cut back, 8 bases at V and 0 bases at J, with 8 bases in the middle. The CDR3 is 14 residues long.

This clonotype has more than one count but fewer than ten. The rearrangement links TRBV10-1 to TRBJ1-5; D unresolved. There are 11 residues in the CDR3. Germline V gene sequence: CDR1 WNHNN, CDR2 SYGVQD (reference sequence). Trimming cost V 6 bases and J 7 bases, with 7 bases left between them. The CDR3 spells CASRMAQPQHF. The CDR3 DNA reads TGCGCCAGCAGGATGGCACAGCCCCAGCATTTT.

The chain joins TRBV9 to TRBJ1-1, with no clear D. CDR1 is SGDLS, CDR2 YYNGEE, per germline. V dropped 1 base and J dropped 0 bases, with 10 bases sitting between them. The CDR3 consists of 15 residues. The CDR3 nucleotides are TGTGCCAGCAGCGTATGGGCATCTATGAACACTGAAGCTTTCTTT. Translating it yields CASSVWASMNTEAFF.

There are many counts of this clonotype. This chain connects TRBV25-1 to TRBJ1-2; a weak D match, TRBD1 (5 bases). The length of the CDR3 is 16 residues. Trimming took off 6 bases at V and 7 bases at J, with 24 bases between the two ends. Germline values: CDR1 MGHDK, CDR2 SYGVNS. The CDR3 sequence: CASSPVGGQGKVGYTF. The DNA of the CDR3 is TGTGCCAGCAGCCCCGTTGGTGGTCAGGGAAAGGTTGGCTACACCTTC.

A note on this clonotype: The junction departs from germline at one end; a sequencing error may be responsible. The chain has TRBV24-1 and TRBJ2-2; 12 nucleotides agree with TRBD1. The CDR3 totals 16 residues. From germline, CDR1 is KGHDR and CDR2 SFDVKD. CDR3 in DNA: TGTGTCACCAGTGATCCGGGACAGGGGGCATCCGGGGAGCTGTTTTTT. Translated, it gives CVTSDPGQGASGELFF.

This clonotype was observed a handful of times. CDR3 nucleotide sequence: TGTGCCAGCAGCCTGAGCGGCAACTATGGCTACACCTTC. Protein sequence: CASSLSGNYGYTF. The rearrangement links TRBV5-5 to TRBJ1-2; no firm D call. The length of the CDR3 is 13 residues. V was clipped by 4 bases and J by 2 bases, with 9 bases between them. The germline V gene encodes CDR1 SGHKS and CDR2 YYEKEE (reference sequence).

This clonotype has just a few counts. The chain carries TRBV5-6 and TRBJ2-5; D unclear. The germline V gene encodes CDR1 SGHDT and CDR2 YYEEEE. The CDR3 runs 14 residues. V gave up 2 bases and J gave up 4 bases, with 12 bases separating them. CDR3 nucleotide sequence: TGTGCCAGCAGCTTTCCGGGCTTCAGAGAGACCCAGTACTTC. It encodes CASSFPGFRETQYF.

This clonotype was seen at least ten times. The V and J genes are TRBV7-6 and TRBJ1-1; unclear D gene. The CDR3 consists of 14 residues. The germline V and J ends were trimmed by 1 base and 3 bases, with 9 bases remaining between them. The germline V gene has CDR1 SGHVS and CDR2 FNYEAQ. This CDR3 is CASSLVTGDTEAFF. The CDR3 DNA sequence: TGTGCCAGCAGCTTAGTGACCGGGGACACTGAAGCTTTCTTT.

This clonotype was seen ten or more times. The rearrangement links TRBV7-2 to TRBJ1-3; no reliable D call. Trimming pared 1 base from V and 5 bases from J, leaving 6 bases between. The germline V gene encodes CDR1 SGHTA and CDR2 FQGNSA. The CDR3 length is 13 residues. CDR3 sequence (DNA): TGTGCCAGCAGCTTAGGCCCTCGAAACACCATATATTTT. Amino acids: CASSLGPRNTIYF.

This clonotype was seen ten or more times. The chain recombines TRBV12-3 or TRBV12-4 with TRBJ1-2; no clear D gene. V was shortened by 4 bases and J by 7 bases, with 13 bases between the two germline ends. The CDR3 runs 13 residues. The CDR3 sequence is CASSYGASGGYTF. DNA of the CDR3: TGTGCCAGCAGTTACGGTGCTTCCGGTGGCTACACCTTC.